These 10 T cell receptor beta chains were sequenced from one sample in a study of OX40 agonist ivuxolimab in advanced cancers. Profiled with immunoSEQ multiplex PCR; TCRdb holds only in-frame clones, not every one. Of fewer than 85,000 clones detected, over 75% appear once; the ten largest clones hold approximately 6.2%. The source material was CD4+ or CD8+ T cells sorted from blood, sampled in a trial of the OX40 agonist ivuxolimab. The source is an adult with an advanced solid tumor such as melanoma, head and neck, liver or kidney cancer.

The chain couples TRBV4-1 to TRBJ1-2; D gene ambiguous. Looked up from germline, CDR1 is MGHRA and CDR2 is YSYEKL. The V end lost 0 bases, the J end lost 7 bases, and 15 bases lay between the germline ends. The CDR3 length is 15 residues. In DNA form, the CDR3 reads TGCGCCAGCAGCCAAGAGGGCACGCCGTATGGTGGCTACACCTTC. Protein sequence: CASSQEGTPYGGYTF.

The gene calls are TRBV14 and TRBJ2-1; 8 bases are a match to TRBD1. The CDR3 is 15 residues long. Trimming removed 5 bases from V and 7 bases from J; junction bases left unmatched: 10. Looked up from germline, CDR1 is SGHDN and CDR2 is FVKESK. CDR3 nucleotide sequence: TGTGCCAGCAGCGTCACAGGGGGTTGGCGGAATGAGCAGTTCTTC. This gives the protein CASSVTGGWRNEQFF. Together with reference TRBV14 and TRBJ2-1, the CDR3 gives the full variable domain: EAGVTQFPSHSVIEKGQTVTLRCDPISGHDNLYWYRRVMGKEIKFLLHFVKESKQDESGMPNNRFLAERTGGTYSTLKVQPAELEDSGVYFCASSVTGGWRNEQFFGPGTRLTVL.

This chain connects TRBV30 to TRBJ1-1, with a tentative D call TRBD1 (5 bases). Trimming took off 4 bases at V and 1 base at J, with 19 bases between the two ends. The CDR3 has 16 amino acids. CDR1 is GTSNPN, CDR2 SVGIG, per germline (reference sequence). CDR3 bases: TGTGCCTGGATGCGGCAGGGCTTAGGAACGAACACTGAAGCTTTCTTT. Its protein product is CAWMRQGLGTNTEAFF. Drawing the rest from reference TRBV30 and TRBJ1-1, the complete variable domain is SQTIHQWPATLVQPVGSPLSLECTVEGTSNPNLYWYRQAAGRGLQLLFYSVGIGQISSEVPQNLSASRPQDRQFILSSKKLLLSDSGFYLCAWMRQGLGTNTEAFFGQGTRLTVV.

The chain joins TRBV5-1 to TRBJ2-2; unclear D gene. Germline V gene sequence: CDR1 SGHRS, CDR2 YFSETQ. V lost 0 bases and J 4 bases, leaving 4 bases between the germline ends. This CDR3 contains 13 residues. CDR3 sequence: CASSLGSTGELFF. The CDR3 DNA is TGCGCCAGCAGCTTGGGCAGCACCGGGGAGCTGTTTTTT.

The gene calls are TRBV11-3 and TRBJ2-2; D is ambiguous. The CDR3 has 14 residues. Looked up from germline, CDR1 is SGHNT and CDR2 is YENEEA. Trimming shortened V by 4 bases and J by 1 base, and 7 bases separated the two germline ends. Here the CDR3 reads CASSSFKNTGELFF. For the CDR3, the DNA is TGTGCCAGCAGCTCTTTTAAGAACACCGGGGAGCTGTTTTTT.

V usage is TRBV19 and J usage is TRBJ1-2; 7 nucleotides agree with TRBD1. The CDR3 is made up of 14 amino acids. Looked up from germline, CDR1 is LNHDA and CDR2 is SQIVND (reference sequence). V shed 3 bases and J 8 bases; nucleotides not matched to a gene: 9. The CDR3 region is CASSISRQGGGYTF. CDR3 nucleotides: TGTGCCAGTAGTATTTCGAGGCAGGGGGGAGGCTACACCTTC.

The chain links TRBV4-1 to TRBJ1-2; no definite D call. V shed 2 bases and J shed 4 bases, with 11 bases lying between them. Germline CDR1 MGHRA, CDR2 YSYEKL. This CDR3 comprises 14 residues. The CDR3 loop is CASSQSGIRYGYTF. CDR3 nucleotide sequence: TGCGCCAGCAGCCAATCCGGGATTCGCTATGGCTACACCTTC.

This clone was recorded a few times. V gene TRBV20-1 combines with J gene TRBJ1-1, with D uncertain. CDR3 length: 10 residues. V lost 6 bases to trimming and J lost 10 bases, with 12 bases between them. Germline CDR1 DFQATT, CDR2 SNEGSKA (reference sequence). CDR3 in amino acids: CSALGPGAFF. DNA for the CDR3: TGCAGTGCCCTGGGTCCTGGAGCTTTCTTT.

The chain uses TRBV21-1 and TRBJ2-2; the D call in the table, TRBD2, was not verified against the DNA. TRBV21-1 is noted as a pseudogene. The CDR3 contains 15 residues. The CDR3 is CASSKVDRDTGELFF. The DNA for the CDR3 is TGTGCCAGCAGCAAAGTAGATCGGGACACCGGGGAGCTGTTTTTT.

The CDR3, as DNA: TGTGCCAGCAGTGAACCCCAGCGGGGGATATACAATGAGCAGTTCTTC. Protein: CASSEPQRGIYNEQFF. The chain links TRBV6-1 to TRBJ2-1, with 8 bases fitting TRBD2. The germline V gene has CDR1 MNHNS and CDR2 SASEGT. The CDR3 runs 16 residues. The ends lost 2 bases at V and 4 bases at J; junction bases unmatched: 7.